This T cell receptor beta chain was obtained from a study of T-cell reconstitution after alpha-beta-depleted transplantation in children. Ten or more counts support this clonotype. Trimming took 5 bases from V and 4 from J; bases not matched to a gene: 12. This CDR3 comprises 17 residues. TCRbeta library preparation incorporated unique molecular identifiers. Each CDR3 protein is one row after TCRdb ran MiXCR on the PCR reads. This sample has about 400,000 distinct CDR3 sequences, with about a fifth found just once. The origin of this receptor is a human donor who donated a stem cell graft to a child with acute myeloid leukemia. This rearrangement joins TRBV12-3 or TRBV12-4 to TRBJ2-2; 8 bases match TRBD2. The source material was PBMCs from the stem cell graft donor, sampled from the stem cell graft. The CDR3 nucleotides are TGTGCCAGCAGTCCCCCCCGGGCGGGAGGTGTCACCGGGGAGCTGTTTTTT. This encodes CASSPPRAGGVTGELFF.